This paragraph reports one T cell receptor (beta chain). This clone was picked up one time. What antigen it recognizes has not been identified. No base-level quality is on record; no much larger clone is a single base apart. The entry originates in a study of blood T cell repertoires in COVID-19 (dated by TCRdb to the early 2020s). With regard to the full study: Samples covering the acute and convalescent phases of COVID-19 were provided by collaborators in the United States, Italy and Spain. The prospective study material was composed of cDNA or gDNA derived from T cells, B-cell-depleted T cells, or PBMCs. The dataset comprised deeply sampled blood TCRbeta repertoires from subjects exposed to, actively infected with, or recovered from COVID-19. The repertoires were made available in a free public database intended to serve as a resource for research on the immune response to SARS-CoV-2. The samples were drawn from two sources: the first 160 participants of the ongoing ImmuneRACE study, and fewer than 1,500 subjects contributed by 6 global collaborators. Nearly every sample came with metadata listing a de-identified subject ID, COVID-19 status, age in years and sex. Where available, HLA class I and class II types were taken from metadata supplied by the sample provider and were not determined by assay-based typing.

The study at large found these results: The amount of clinical and demographic metadata varied by source and participant and was provided uncurated.

From its cysteine to its phenylalanine, the CDR3 spans 14 amino acids. The sequence is cut down to CDR3 DNA, 42 bases in frame from base 1. CDR1 is given as SEHNR and CDR2 as FQNEAQ, both from the germline V gene (reference sequence). V is reduced by 3 bases and J by 4 bases, leaving a spacing of 12 bases between them. TCRbeta CDR3 regions were amplified from genomic DNA by means of the immunoSEQ Assay, a bias-controlled multiplex PCR. On the authors' methods: The number of nucleated cells in each sample was estimated from the amplification of reference gene primers within the assay. To quantify the absolute abundance of each unique TCRbeta CDR3 rearrangement, sequence reads were collapsed and filtered. For each sample, productive Simpson clonality was calculated as the square root of Simpson's diversity index over productive rearrangements. Held by TCRdb, this immuneACCESS table contains in-frame sequences only and omits some clones. Under half of the omission traces to an unresolved V gene where checked; the cause of the rest is unknown. The DNA gave D and trimming, while V, J and clone size come from that table. Counted in this sample were 220,000 or so clones; approximately 85% of them appeared once. Roughly 1.9% of the sample rests with the top ten.

In the prospective study, participants were about 18 to 95 years old, resided in approximately 25 geographic areas of the United States, and were enrolled through a virtual design. In the prospective study, cohorts were assigned on the basis of participant-reported clinical history obtained from a screening survey and a study questionnaire. Recovered participants in ImmuneRACE Cohort 3 were defined as having two consecutive negative NP/OP PCR tests, clearance from a healthcare professional, or resolution of symptoms. Each participant in the prospective study had whole blood, serum and a nasopharyngeal or oropharyngeal swab collected by mobile phlebotomists. Over a 2-month period, participants in the prospective study had the option of providing additional blood draws and questionnaires. Prospective study blood samples were shipped either frozen or at room temperature before DNA extraction.

The V and J genes are TRBV7-9 and TRBJ1-1, and the D gene may be TRBD1, 6 bases matching. This receptor was identified in a woman between 50 and 59 years old who had recovered from COVID-19. Sequences were obtained from PBMCs or T cells enriched from blood (not recorded which). CDR3 region: CASSFSRGVTEAFF. The sequence in DNA is TGTGCCAGCAGCTTTTCCAGGGGAGTCACTGAAGCTTTCTTT.